These T cell receptor beta chains were read from a single sample in a study of blood T cell repertoires in COVID-19. Assay: immunoSEQ multiplex PCR; the TCRdb copy retains only in-frame clones and omits some. Of about 130,000 clones listed, approximately 81% are singletons. The sample was peripheral blood. These receptors originate from a man at least 80 years old with COVID-19, enrolled during active disease. Each CDR3 is given with its conserved first and last residue. Each record gives: D gene, clone size, J gene, V gene, CDR3 DNA, CDR3 protein. A D gene is named only where the DNA matches it firmly. The size of a clone is reported for some rows only, either as once, few or many, or as a class for expanded clones.

TRBD1,few,TRBJ1-3,TRBV29-1,TGCAGCGTTCAACCGGGACAGGTGGGAAACACCATATATTTT,CSVQPGQVGNTIYF
TRBD2,.,TRBJ2-2,TRBV5-6,TGTGCCAGCAGCTTTATAGCGGGAGGATCCGGTACCGGGGAGCTGTTTTTT,CASSFIAGGSGTGELFF
.,.,TRBJ2-7,TRBV21-1,TGTGCCAGCAGCATTGGGAGAGCAACACGAGTGGGCGAGCAGTACTTC,CASSIGRATRVGEQYF
TRBD2,.,TRBJ2-5,TRBV11-2,TGTGCCAGCAGCTTAGCCCTAGCGGGTTGGCAAGAGACCCAGTACTTC,CASSLALAGWQETQYF
.,many,TRBJ2-7,TRBV27,TGTGCCAGCACCGATGAAGACAGTCACTACGAGCAGTACTTC,CASTDEDSHYEQYF
TRBD2,few,TRBJ2-5,TRBV5-4,TGTGCCAGCAGCTTGCCGCTAGCGGTTCAAGAGACCCAGTACTTC,CASSLPLAVQETQYF
.,.,TRBJ2-7,TRBV6-5,TGTGCCAGCAGTTACGGACTCGGCTACGAGCAGTACTTC,CASSYGLGYEQYF
.,few,TRBJ1-1,TRBV6-5,TGTGCCAGCAGTTACCAATCGGGGAGGGAAGCTTTCTTT,CASSYQSGREAFF
.,once,TRBJ2-7,TRBV20-1,TGCAGTGCTCGGACTCACTTGGAGCAGTACTTC,CSARTHLEQYF
.,.,TRBJ1-2,TRBV5-5,TGTGCCAGCAGCTTGGCTTACCCGGGTACTAACTATGGCTACACCTTC,CASSLAYPGTNYGYTF
.,once,TRBJ1-4,TRBV11-2,TGCCCCGCCTGCAGAACTAATGAAAAACTGTTTTTT,CPACRTNEKLFF
TRBD2,many,TRBJ2-7,TRBV9,TGTGCCAGCACCCCCGTCCTAGCGGTAAGCTCCTACGAGCAGTACTTC,CASTPVLAVSSYEQYF
TRBD2,.,TRBJ2-7,TRBV5-1,TGCGCCAGCAGCTTGGCCCCATTAGCGGGATCGAACTACGAGCAGTACTTC,CASSLAPLAGSNYEQYF
TRBD2,.,TRBJ2-7,TRBV7-2,TGTGCCAGCAGCTTAGCTAGCGGGGCCTACTACGAGCAGTACTTC,CASSLASGAYYEQYF
TRBD1,few,TRBJ2-7,TRBV7-9,TGTGCCAGCAGCTTGCAGGGGGCAGCCTACGAGCAGTACTTC,CASSLQGAAYEQYF